The next 25 T cell receptor beta chains were all read from a single sample in a study of Graves' ophthalmopathy and Graves' hyperthyroidism. Transcripts of RNA were the source for amplifying TCR beta CDR3 regions. First-round RT-PCR relied on HTBI primers, and a second-round multiplex PCR came next. TCRdb redid the calling of the multiplex PCR reads with MiXCR, one entry per CDR3 protein. Here the sample spans hundreds of thousands of distinct CDR3 sequences, roughly 21% being singletons. The sequenced sample consisted of peripheral blood. All receptors come from a woman between 50 and 59 years old with Graves' ophthalmopathy.

Details on this clonotype: At one end, the junction sequence differs from germline, possibly due to a read error. The rearrangement joins TRBV24-1 to TRBJ1-5; D possibly corresponds to TRBD1 (5 bases). The CDR3 length is 16 residues. In germline, CDR1 is KGHDR, CDR2 SFDVKD. CDR3 amino acids: CASSVGGTGLNQPQHF. In DNA form, the CDR3 reads TGTGCCAGCAGTGTTGGCGGGACGGGACTTAATCAGCCCCAGCATTTT.

This clonotype was detected many times. V gene TRBV7-2 combines with J gene TRBJ2-7, with D unresolved. V was clipped by 2 bases and J by 7 bases, with 12 bases between them. The CDR3 has 13 amino acids. Germline V gives CDR1 SGHTA, CDR2 FQGNSA. This CDR3 reads CASSLLASGEQYF. Here the CDR3 DNA reads TGTGCCAGCAGCTTATTGGCTTCTGGGGAGCAGTACTTC.

This clonotype was seen many times. The genes are TRBV7-9 and TRBJ2-7; D is undetermined. Trimming removed 5 bases from V and 5 bases from J, with 13 bases in between. The CDR3 sequence is 13 residues long. In germline, CDR1 is SEHNR, CDR2 FQNEAQ (reference sequence). The CDR3 protein is CASSGDQWHEQYF. The CDR3 DNA reads as TGTGCCAGCAGCGGGGATCAATGGCACGAGCAGTACTTC.

This clonotype was seen many times. The chain combines TRBV27 with TRBJ2-4; D is perhaps TRBD1 (5 bases). The length of the CDR3 is 13 residues. The V gene's germline CDR1 is MNHEY and CDR2 SMNVEV (reference sequence). V lost 4 bases and J lost 7, with 11 bases in between. The CDR3 bases are TGTGCCAGCAGTTCCAGCTCAGGGAACATTCAGTACTTC. Its protein is CASSSSSGNIQYF.

This clonotype was counted ten times or more. This sequence joins TRBV9 and TRBJ2-7; 8 bases fit TRBD2. Germline assignment: CDR1 SGDLS and CDR2 YYNGEE. CDR3 length: 15 amino acids. The ends lost 3 bases at V and 3 bases at J; junction bases unmatched: 8. The CDR3 spells CASSATPGLDYEQYF. The CDR3 bases are TGTGCCAGCAGCGCGACTCCGGGACTAGACTACGAGCAGTACTTC. Drawing the rest from reference TRBV9 and TRBJ2-7, the complete variable domain is DSGVTQTPKHLITATGQRVTLRCSPRSGDLSVYWYQQSLDQGLQFLIQYYNGEERAKGNILERFSAQQFPDLHSELNLSSLELGDSALYFCASSATPGLDYEQYFGPGTRLTVT.

This clonotype was found many times. CDR3 loop: CASSKTASYEQYF. The CDR3 DNA sequence: TGTGCCAGCAGTAAGACAGCCTCCTACGAGCAGTACTTC. This sequence joins TRBV2 and TRBJ2-7, with a tentative D call TRBD1 (5 bases). With 5 bases removed from V and 0 bases from J, the gap between germline ends came to 8 bases. CDR1 is SNHLY, CDR2 FYNNEI, per germline. CDR3 size: 13 residues.

This clonotype was detected many times. Germline is not matched at one junction end, which may reflect a read error. V usage is TRBV28 and J usage is TRBJ2-7, with 7 nucleotides matching TRBD1. Germline V lookup: CDR1 MDHEN, CDR2 SYDVKM. There are 14 residues in the CDR3. CDR3 in amino acids: CASFPEGARYEQCF. CDR3 sequence (DNA): TGTGCCAGTTTCCCCGAGGGGGCGAGGTACGAGCAGTGCTTC.

This chain joins TRBV6-1 and TRBJ2-5; perhaps TRBD2 as D (6 bases). This CDR3 has 15 residues. Trimming cost V 6 bases and J 5 bases, with 19 bases left between them. Germline CDR1 MNHNS, CDR2 SASEGT. The CDR3 DNA reads as TGTGCCAGCAGGACGGGGACTCACAAGGGGGAGACCCAGTACTTC. Its protein product is CASRTGTHKGETQYF.

This clonotype was counted at least ten times. The rearrangement links TRBV6-5 to TRBJ1-1, with D possibly matching TRBD1 (5 bases). Germline CDR1 MNHEY, CDR2 SVGAGI. The V and J ends lost 6 bases and 6 bases respectively, with 8 bases between them. The CDR3 totals 11 residues. The CDR3 is CASRGGAEAFF. CDR3 nucleotides: TGTGCCAGCAGGGGGGGGGCTGAAGCTTTCTTT.

This clonotype was detected ten times or more. The chain links TRBV19 to TRBJ2-5, with D possibly called TRBD1 or TRBD2 (5 bases each). CDR3 length: 15 amino acids. CDR1 is LNHDA and CDR2 is SQIVND in the germline V gene (reference sequence). V was pared by 2 bases and J by 3 bases, with 13 bases between. CDR3 sequence (DNA): TGTGCCAGTAGTATAAGTAGCCTGGGGGAAGAGACCCAGTACTTC. Translation: CASSISSLGEETQYF.

V and J are TRBV6-1 and TRBJ2-7, with 7 positions matching TRBD2. Germline V gene data show CDR1 as MNHNS and CDR2 as SASEGT. The CDR3 has 13 amino acids. J was trimmed by 5 bases and V by 10 bases; bases with no gene match: 11. CDR3 nucleotide sequence: TGTGCCATCCCTAGCGGTCGGAAGGACGAGCAGTACTTC. It is translated as CAIPSGRKDEQYF.

This clonotype has only a few counts. The chain uses TRBV14 and TRBJ2-3, with 10 positions matching TRBD1. The CDR3 is 15 amino acids. The V segment lost 3 bases and the J segment 4 bases; nucleotides outside the gene matches: 4. Germline CDR1 and CDR2: SGHDN and FVKESK. In DNA form, the CDR3 reads TGTGCCAGCAGCCACCTAGGACAGGGGGCAGATACGCAGTATTTT. Amino acids: CASSHLGQGADTQYF.

The V call is TRBV6-6, the J call TRBJ2-2; TRBD2 matches 7 bases. CDR1 is MNHNY and CDR2 is SVGAGI in the germline V gene (reference sequence). This CDR3 contains 14 residues. CDR3 sequence (DNA): TGTGCGGGGGGGGGGAGATCTGAGGCCGGGGAGCTGTTTTTT. As protein: CAGGGRSEAGELFF.

This clonotype has a count of ten or more. The chain employs TRBV7-8 and TRBJ1-1, with a tentative D call TRBD1 (6 bases). The length of the CDR3 is 17 residues. The V end lost 2 bases, the J end lost 0 bases, and 16 bases lay between the germline ends. Germline V gene sequence: CDR1 SGHVS, CDR2 FQNEAQ. The CDR3 nucleotides are TGTGCCAGCAGCTTAAGTTTCGGGGGGACACTGAACACTGAAGCTTTCTTT. As protein: CASSLSFGGTLNTEAFF.

This clonotype showed up many times. The V gene is TRBV30, the J gene TRBJ1-1, with D perhaps matching TRBD1 (6 bases). Germline V gene sequence: CDR1 GTSNPN, CDR2 SVGIG (reference sequence). V shed 4 bases and J shed 0 bases, with 18 bases lying between them. This CDR3 comprises 16 residues. The CDR3 is CAWTPRGGPVNTEAFF. The CDR3 DNA follows: TGTGCCTGGACCCCTCGCGGGGGGCCGGTGAACACTGAAGCTTTCTTT.

The chain is built from TRBV27 and TRBJ2-5, with D possibly being TRBD1 (6 bases). The germline CDR1 and CDR2 sequences are MNHEY and SMNVEV (reference sequence). The V gene lost 5 bases and the J gene lost 9 bases, with 25 bases spanning the gap. CDR3 length equals 16 residues. CDR3 bases: TGTGCCAGCAGTCCCCAGACAGGCCCGCAATCTTTGGCCCAGTACTTC. Amino acid sequence: CASSPQTGPQSLAQYF.

The chain's CDR3 is CATSGQGSRETQYF. The CDR3 DNA sequence: TGTGCCACCAGCGGACAGGGATCCCGTGAGACCCAGTACTTC. The chain has TRBV24-1 and TRBJ2-5, with 8 bases identical to TRBD1. CDR1 KGHDR and CDR2 SFDVKD come from the germline V gene. The junction had 8 bases not matched to a gene; V was cut back by 7 bases and J by 5 bases. The CDR3 runs 14 residues.

The chain employs TRBV12-3 or TRBV12-4 and TRBJ2-7; 12 bases align to TRBD2. The CDR3 length is 15 residues. V lost 6 bases and J lost 2; bases outside the gene matches: 5. The CDR3 here is CASSRLAGVPYEQYF. CDR3 coding DNA: TGTGCCAGCAGCAGACTAGCGGGAGTCCCCTACGAGCAGTACTTC.

This clonotype appeared many times. The genes are TRBV7-3 and TRBJ2-7; D ambiguous. Germline loops: CDR1 SGHTA, CDR2 FQGTGA. This CDR3 region has 14 residues. V was clipped by 5 bases and J by 3 bases, with 14 bases between them. CDR3 coding DNA: TGTGCCAGCAGCCCGCTGGCGGCAAGCTACGAGCAGTACTTC. Protein sequence: CASSPLAASYEQYF.

V usage is TRBV28 and J usage is TRBJ1-1, with a tentative D call TRBD1 (6 bases). CDR1 is MDHEN and CDR2 is SYDVKM in the germline V gene. The CDR3 consists of 14 residues. The ends were cut back, 3 bases at V and 5 bases at J, with 13 bases in the middle. The CDR3 sequence is CASSFLGDMTEAFF. CDR3 bases: TGTGCCAGCAGTTTTTTGGGGGACATGACTGAAGCTTTCTTT.

This clonotype was recorded at least ten times. The chain uses TRBV7-8 and TRBJ2-7, with D possibly being TRBD2 (6 bases). Per the germline V gene, CDR1 is SGHVS and CDR2 is FQNEAQ. Trimming shortened V by 5 bases and J by 0 bases, and 14 bases separated the two germline ends. The CDR3 length is 15 residues. The CDR3 protein is CASSPSPLASYEQYF. CDR3 DNA sequence: TGTGCCAGCAGCCCGTCTCCACTAGCCTCCTACGAGCAGTACTTC.

The chain uses TRBV6-5 and TRBJ1-2; D not resolved. The CDR3 length is 13 residues. Germline V lookup: CDR1 MNHEY, CDR2 SVGAGI. The V end lost 4 bases, the J end lost 9 bases, and 15 bases lay between the germline ends. The CDR3 nucleotides are TGTGCCAGCAGTTCCGCGGAGCCTCGGAGCTACACCTTC. Amino acids: CASSSAEPRSYTF.

At least ten counts were recorded for this clonotype. This chain uses TRBV24-1 with TRBJ1-5; weak D call: TRBD1 (6 bases). The CDR3 runs 14 residues. Trimming took 4 bases from V and 6 from J, leaving 12 bases between them. From germline, CDR1 is KGHDR and CDR2 SFDVKD. This CDR3 reads CATSESGEGQPQHF. CDR3 DNA: TGTGCCACCAGTGAGTCAGGGGAGGGTCAGCCCCAGCATTTT.

This clonotype was seen more than once but under ten times. CDR3 residues: CATRSSGSPPYEQYF. For the CDR3, the DNA is TGTGCCACCCGAAGCAGCGGGAGCCCCCCCTACGAGCAGTACTTC. This rearrangement joins TRBV10-3 to TRBJ2-7; 8 bases are a match to TRBD2. Germline V gene data show CDR1 as ENHRY and CDR2 as SYGVKD. The ends lost 10 bases at V and 2 bases at J; junction bases unmatched: 13. The CDR3 totals 15 residues.

The gene calls are TRBV12-3 or TRBV12-4 and TRBJ1-2, with D perhaps matching TRBD1 (5 bases). The germline V and J ends were trimmed by 5 bases and 8 bases, with 12 bases remaining between them. The CDR3 sequence is 12 residues long. The CDR3 spells CASSLQGTGYTF. DNA for the CDR3: TGTGCCAGCAGTCTCCAGGGAACCGGCTACACCTTC.